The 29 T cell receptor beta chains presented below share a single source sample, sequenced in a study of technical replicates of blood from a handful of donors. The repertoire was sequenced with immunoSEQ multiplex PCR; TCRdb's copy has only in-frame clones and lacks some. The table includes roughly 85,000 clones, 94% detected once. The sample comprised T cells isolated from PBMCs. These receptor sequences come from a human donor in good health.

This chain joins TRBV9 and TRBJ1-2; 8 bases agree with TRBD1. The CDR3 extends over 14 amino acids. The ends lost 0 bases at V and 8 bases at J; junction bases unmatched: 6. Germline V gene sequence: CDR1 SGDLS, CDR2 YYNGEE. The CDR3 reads CASSVGQGAQGYTF. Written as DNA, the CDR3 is TGTGCCAGCAGCGTAGGGCAGGGGGCGCAGGGCTACACCTTC.

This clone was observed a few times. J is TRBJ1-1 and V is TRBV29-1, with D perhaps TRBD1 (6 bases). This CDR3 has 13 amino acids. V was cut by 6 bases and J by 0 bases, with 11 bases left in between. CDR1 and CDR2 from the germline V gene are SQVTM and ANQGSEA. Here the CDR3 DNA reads TGCAGCGTGCACGGGACACTGAACACTGAAGCTTTCTTT. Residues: CSVHGTLNTEAFF.

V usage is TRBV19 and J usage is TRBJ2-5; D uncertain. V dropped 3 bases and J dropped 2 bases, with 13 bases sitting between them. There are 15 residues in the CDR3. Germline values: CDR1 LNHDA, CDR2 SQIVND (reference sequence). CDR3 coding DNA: TGTGCCAGTAGTATTATTGCGAGAGGACAAGAGACCCAGTACTTC. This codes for CASSIIARGQETQYF.

CDR3 sequence: CASSDRVRETQYF. CDR3 bases: TGTGCCAGCAGTGACAGGGTCCGAGAGACCCAGTACTTC. The chain recombines TRBV6-5 with TRBJ2-5; TRBD1 matches at 7 bases. Germline lookup yields CDR1 MNHEY and CDR2 SVGAGI. The V segment lost 5 bases and the J segment 4 bases; nucleotides outside the gene matches: 4. The CDR3 spans 13 residues.

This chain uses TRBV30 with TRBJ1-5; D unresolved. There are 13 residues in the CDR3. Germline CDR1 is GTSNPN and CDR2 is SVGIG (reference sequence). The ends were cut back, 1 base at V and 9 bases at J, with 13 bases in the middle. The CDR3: CAWSDIGSGPQHF. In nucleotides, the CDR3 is TGTGCCTGGAGTGACATTGGGTCGGGGCCCCAGCATTTT. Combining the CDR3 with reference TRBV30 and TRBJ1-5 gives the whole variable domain SQTIHQWPATLVQPVGSPLSLECTVEGTSNPNLYWYRQAAGRGLQLLFYSVGIGQISSEVPQNLSASRPQDRQFILSSKKLLLSDSGFYLCAWSDIGSGPQHFGDGTRLSIL.

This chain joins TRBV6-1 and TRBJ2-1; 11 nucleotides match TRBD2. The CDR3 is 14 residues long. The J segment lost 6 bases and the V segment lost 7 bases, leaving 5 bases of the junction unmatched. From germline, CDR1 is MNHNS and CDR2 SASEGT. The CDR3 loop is CASTLAGGRNEQFF. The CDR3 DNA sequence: TGTGCCAGCACTTTAGCGGGGGGGCGCAATGAGCAGTTCTTC.

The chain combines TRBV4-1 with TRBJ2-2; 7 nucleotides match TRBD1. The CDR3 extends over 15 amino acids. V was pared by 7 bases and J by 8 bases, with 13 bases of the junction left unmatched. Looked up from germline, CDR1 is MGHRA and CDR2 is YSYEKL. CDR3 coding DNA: TGCGCCAGCACCAACCCGGGACAGAATCATGGGGAGCTGTTTTTT. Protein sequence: CASTNPGQNHGELFF.

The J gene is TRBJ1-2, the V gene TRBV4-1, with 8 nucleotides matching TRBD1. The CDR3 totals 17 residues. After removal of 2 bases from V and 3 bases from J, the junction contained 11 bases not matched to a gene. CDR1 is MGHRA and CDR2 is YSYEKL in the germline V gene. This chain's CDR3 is CASSQTEGAGGDYGYTF. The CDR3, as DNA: TGCGCCAGCAGCCAAACGGAGGGGGCAGGGGGCGACTATGGCTACACCTTC.

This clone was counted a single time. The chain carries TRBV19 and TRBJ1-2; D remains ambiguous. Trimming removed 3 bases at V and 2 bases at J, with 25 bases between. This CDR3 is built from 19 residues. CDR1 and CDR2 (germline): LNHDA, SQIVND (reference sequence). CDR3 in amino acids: CASSIRLARSKIPNYGYTF. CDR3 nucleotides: TGTGCCAGTAGTATCCGTCTCGCTCGGTCCAAGATTCCAAACTATGGCTACACCTTC.

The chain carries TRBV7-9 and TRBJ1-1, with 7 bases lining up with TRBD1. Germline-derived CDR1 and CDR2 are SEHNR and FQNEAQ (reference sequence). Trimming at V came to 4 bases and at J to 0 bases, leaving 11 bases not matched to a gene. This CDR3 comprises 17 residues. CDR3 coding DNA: TGTGCCAGCAGCTCCCCGAGACAGGGCCTTATGAACACTGAAGCTTTCTTT. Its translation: CASSSPRQGLMNTEAFF.

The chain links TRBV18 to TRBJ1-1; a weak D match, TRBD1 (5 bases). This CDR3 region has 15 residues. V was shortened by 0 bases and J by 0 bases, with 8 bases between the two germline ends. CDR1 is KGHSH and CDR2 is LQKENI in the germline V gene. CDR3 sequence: CASSPPLQVNTEAFF. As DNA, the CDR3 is TGTGCCAGCTCACCACCTTTACAGGTGAACACTGAAGCTTTCTTT.

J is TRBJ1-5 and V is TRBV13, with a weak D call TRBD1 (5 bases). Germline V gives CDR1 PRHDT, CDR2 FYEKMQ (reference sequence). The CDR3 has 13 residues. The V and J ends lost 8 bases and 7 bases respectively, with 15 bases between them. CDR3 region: CASGVGGGQPQHF. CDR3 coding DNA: TGTGCCAGCGGCGTGGGGGGGGGACAGCCCCAGCATTTT.

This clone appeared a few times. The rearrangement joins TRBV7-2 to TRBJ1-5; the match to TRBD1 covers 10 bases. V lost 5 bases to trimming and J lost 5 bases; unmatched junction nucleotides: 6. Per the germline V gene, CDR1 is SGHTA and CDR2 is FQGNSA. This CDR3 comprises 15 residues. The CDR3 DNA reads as TGTGCCAGCAGCCGAAGACAGGGGGCCTATCAGCCCCAGCATTTT. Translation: CASSRRQGAYQPQHF. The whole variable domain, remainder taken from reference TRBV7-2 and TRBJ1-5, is GAGVSQSPSNKVTEKGKDVELRCDPISGHTALYWYRQSLGQGLEFLIYFQGNSAPDKSGLPSDRFSAERTGGSVSTLTIQRTQQEDSAVYLCASSRRQGAYQPQHFGDGTRLSIL.

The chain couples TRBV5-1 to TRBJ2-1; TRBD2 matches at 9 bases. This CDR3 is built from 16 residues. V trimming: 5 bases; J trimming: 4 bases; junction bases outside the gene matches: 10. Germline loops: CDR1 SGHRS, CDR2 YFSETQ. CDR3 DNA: TGCGCCAGCAGTCGCGGGGGGGCCCAATCGTACAATGAGCAGTTCTTC. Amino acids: CASSRGGAQSYNEQFF. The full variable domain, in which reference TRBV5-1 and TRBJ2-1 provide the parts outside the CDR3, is KAGVTQTPRYLIKTRGQQVTLSCSPISGHRSVSWYQQTPGQGLQFLFEYFSETQRNKGNFPGRFSGRQFSNSRSEMNVSTLELGDSALYLCASSRGGAQSYNEQFFGPGTRLTVL.

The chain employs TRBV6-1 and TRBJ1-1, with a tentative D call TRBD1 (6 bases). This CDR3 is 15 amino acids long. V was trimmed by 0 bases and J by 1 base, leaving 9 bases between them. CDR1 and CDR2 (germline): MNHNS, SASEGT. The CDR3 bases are TGTGCCAGCAGTGAAGCCGGACAGCAGAACACTGAAGCTTTCTTT. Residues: CASSEAGQQNTEAFF.

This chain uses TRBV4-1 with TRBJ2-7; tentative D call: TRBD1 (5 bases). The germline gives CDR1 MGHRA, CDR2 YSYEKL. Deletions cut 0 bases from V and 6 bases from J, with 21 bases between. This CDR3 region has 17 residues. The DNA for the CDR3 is TGCGCCAGCAGCCAAGATGCGGACACGAATAGGCGTCTCGAGCAGTACTTC. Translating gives CASSQDADTNRRLEQYF.

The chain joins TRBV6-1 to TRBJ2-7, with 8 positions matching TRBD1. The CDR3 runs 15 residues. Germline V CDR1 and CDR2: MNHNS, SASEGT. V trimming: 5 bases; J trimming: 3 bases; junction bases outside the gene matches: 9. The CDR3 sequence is CASSLGQGYLYEQYF. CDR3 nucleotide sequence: TGTGCCAGCAGTTTAGGACAGGGTTATCTCTACGAGCAGTACTTC.

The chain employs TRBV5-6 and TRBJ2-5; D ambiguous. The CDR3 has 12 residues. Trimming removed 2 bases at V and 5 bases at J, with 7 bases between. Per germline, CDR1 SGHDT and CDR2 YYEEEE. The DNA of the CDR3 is TGTGCCAGCAGCTTCCTCTCCGAGACCCAGTACTTC. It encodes CASSFLSETQYF.

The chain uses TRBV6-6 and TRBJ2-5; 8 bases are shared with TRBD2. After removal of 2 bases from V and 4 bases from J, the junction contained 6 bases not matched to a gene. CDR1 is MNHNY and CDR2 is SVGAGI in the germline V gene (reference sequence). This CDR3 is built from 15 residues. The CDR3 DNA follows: TGTGCCAGCAGTTACGGTCTAGCGGGTGCAGAGACCCAGTACTTC. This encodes CASSYGLAGAETQYF.

DNA of the CDR3: TGCGCCAGCAGCCGAGGTGGGACCGGGGAGCTGTTTTTT. Translated, it gives CASSRGGTGELFF. The chain has TRBV5-1 and TRBJ2-2; D unresolved. V shed 4 bases and J shed 5 bases, with 9 bases lying between them. CDR1 is SGHRS and CDR2 is YFSETQ in the germline V gene. CDR3 length: 13 amino acids.

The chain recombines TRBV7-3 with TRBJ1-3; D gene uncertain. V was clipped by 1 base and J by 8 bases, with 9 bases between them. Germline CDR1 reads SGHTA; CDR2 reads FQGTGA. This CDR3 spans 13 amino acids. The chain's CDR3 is CASSLNFGDTIYF. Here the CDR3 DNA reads TGTGCCAGCAGCTTAAACTTCGGGGACACCATATATTTT.

The CDR3 nucleotides read TGTGCCAGCAAGGGGGACAGGGGGAACAATGAGCAGTTCTTC. This encodes CASKGDRGNNEQFF. The V call is TRBV28, the J call TRBJ2-1; 11 bases fit TRBD1. The V segment lost 7 bases and the J segment 5 bases; nucleotides outside the gene matches: 4. The CDR3 runs to 14 residues. Per the germline V gene, CDR1 is MDHEN and CDR2 is SYDVKM. Using reference TRBV28 and TRBJ2-1 for the parts outside the CDR3, the full variable domain is DVKVTQSSRYLVKRTGEKVFLECVQDMDHENMFWYRQDPGLGLRLIYFSYDVKMKEKGDIPEGYSVSREKKERFSLILESASTNQTSMYLCASKGDRGNNEQFFGPGTRLTVL.

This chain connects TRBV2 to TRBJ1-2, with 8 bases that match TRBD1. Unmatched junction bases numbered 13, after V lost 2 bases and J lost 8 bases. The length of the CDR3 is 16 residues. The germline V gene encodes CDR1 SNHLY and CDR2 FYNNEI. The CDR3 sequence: CASSETGRDRNPGYTF. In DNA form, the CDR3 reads TGTGCCAGCAGTGAAACGGGGCGGGACAGGAACCCGGGCTACACCTTC.

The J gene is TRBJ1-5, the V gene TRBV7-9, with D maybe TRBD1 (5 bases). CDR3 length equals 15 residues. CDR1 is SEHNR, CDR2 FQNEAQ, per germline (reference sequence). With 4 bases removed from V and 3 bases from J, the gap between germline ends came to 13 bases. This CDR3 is CASSYGAGHNQPQHF. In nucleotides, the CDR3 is TGTGCCAGCAGCTATGGGGCGGGGCACAATCAGCCCCAGCATTTT.

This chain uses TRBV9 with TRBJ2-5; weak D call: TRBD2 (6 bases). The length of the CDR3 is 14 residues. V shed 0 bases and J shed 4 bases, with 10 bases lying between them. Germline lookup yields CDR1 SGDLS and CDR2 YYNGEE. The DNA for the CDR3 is TGTGCCAGCAGCGTAGGGGGGGTTGGAGAGACCCAGTACTTC. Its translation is CASSVGGVGETQYF.

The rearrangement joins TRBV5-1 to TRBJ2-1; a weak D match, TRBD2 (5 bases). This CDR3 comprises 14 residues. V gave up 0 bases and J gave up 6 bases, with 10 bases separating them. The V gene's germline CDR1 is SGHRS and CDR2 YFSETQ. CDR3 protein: CASSLDRLANEQFF. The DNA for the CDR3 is TGCGCCAGCAGCTTGGATCGGCTAGCCAATGAGCAGTTCTTC.

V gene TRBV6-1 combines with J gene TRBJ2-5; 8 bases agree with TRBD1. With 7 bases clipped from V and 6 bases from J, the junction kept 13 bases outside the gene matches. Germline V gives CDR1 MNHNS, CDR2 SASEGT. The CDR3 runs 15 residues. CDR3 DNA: TGTGCCAGCAATTCATTAAAGACAGGGGCCCAGACCCAGTACTTC. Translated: CASNSLKTGAQTQYF.

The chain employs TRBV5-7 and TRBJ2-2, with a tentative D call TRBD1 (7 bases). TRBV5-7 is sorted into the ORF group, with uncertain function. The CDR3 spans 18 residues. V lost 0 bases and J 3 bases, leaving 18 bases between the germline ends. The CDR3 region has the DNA TGTGCCAGCAGCTTGGTACTAGCTACAGGGGAGGACACCGGGGAGCTGTTTTTT. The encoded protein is CASSLVLATGEDTGELFF.

In DNA form, the CDR3 reads TGTGCCAGCAGCCTTTTCGCGGGAGCAGGGAATGAGCAGTTCTTC. This codes for CASSLFAGAGNEQFF. The gene calls are TRBV7-9 and TRBJ2-1, with TRBD2 matching over 7 bases. CDR3 length: 15 residues. Germline values: CDR1 SEHNR, CDR2 FQNEAQ (reference sequence). V lost 5 bases to trimming and J lost 7 bases; unmatched junction nucleotides: 11.